Listed below are T cell receptor beta chains from one sample, sequenced in a study of blood T cells in healthy people across ages. TCRdb reprocessed the 5' RACE reads with MiXCR, giving one entry per CDR3 protein. Counted here are about 700,000 distinct CDR3 sequences, 32% occurring once; the ten biggest clones make up 15%. The sequencing input was blood. The receptors stem from a woman older than 75 in good health. CDR3s include the opening cysteine and the closing phenylalanine or tryptophan. The order of the fields is V gene, D gene, J gene, clone size, CDR3 DNA, CDR3 protein. D genes are given only for firm matches. Not every row has a clone size; where given, it reads once, few, many or a size class.

TRBV5-1	NA	TRBJ2-7	NA	TGCGCCAGCAGTCCAGAGGGGCAGGGATACAATGAGCAGTACTTC	CASSPEGQGYNEQYF
TRBV2	TRBD2	TRBJ2-5	many	TGTGCCAGCAGTGACCCTCGGACTAGCGGGGGTGAGACCCAGTACTTC	CASSDPRTSGGETQYF
TRBV10-3	TRBD2	TRBJ2-1	many	TGTGCCATCAGTGAGTCTGAACTAGCGGGGTACAATGAGCAGTTCTTC	CAISESELAGYNEQFF
TRBV28	NA	TRBJ1-6	few	TGTGCCAGCAGTTTAATCAATTCACCCCTCCACTTT	CASSLINSPLHF
TRBV7-3	NA	TRBJ1-1	many	TGTGCCAGCAGTCAGAAGGGACGCTCTGAAGCTTTCTTT	CASSQKGRSEAFF
TRBV9	TRBD2	TRBJ2-3	few	TGTGCCAGCAGCGTAGCGGGGGGGGGCCTATCCACAGATACGCAGTATTTT	CASSVAGGGLSTDTQYF
TRBV27	NA	TRBJ1-2	NA	TGTGCCAGCAGTCCCCGGTGGGGAGCAGGGTCTAACTATGGCTACACCTTC	CASSPRWGAGSNYGYTF
TRBV5-1	TRBD1	TRBJ2-6	once	TGCGCCAGCAGCTTGGACAGGGGGCTTATTGGGGCCAACGTCCTGACTTTC	CASSLDRGLIGANVLTF
TRBV20-1	NA	TRBJ2-3	many	TGCAGTGCTAGATTCCCAGAGGCGAGTCGTCCCCGGGCAGATACGCAGTATTTT	CSARFPEASRPRADTQYF
TRBV3-1	NA	TRBJ2-7	many	TGTGCCAGCAGCCAAAGGTATAGCTACGAGCAGTACTTC	CASSQRYSYEQYF
TRBV6-6	NA	TRBJ2-5	NA	TGTGCCAGCAGTCACCGGACGGACAACGATCCAAGTCGGACCCAGTACTTC	CASSHRTDNDPSRTQYF
TRBV14	NA	TRBJ1-1	NA	TGTGCCAGCAGCCATCGAGGAGGGATAACGAACACTGAAGCTTTCTTT	CASSHRGGITNTEAFF
TRBV10-3	NA	TRBJ2-3	few	TGTGCCATCAGTGGAACAGGGTTCGAGAGCACAGATACGCAGTATTTT	CAISGTGFESTDTQYF
TRBV20-1	TRBD2	TRBJ2-3	NA	TGCAGTGCTCCTGCGACGGGGGGTGGGCAGTATTTT	CSAPATGGGQYF
TRBV18	TRBD1	TRBJ1-1	NA	TGTGCCAGTCACAGAGGACAGGCGAACACTGGAGCTTTCTTT	CASHRGQANTGAFF
TRBV5-1	NA	TRBJ2-7	NA	TGCGCCAGCAGCTCGACGGAAGGCTACGAGCAGTACTTC	CASSSTEGYEQYF
TRBV19	TRBD1	TRBJ2-7	many	TGTGCCAGTAGCACTCGGACAGGGGCAAGGGAGCAGTACTTC	CASSTRTGAREQYF
TRBV12-3/TRBV12-4	NA	TRBJ2-5	many	TGTGCCAGCAGCGCCGGGTCTCAAGAGACCCAGTACTTC	CASSAGSQETQYF
TRBV20-1	NA	TRBJ1-1	NA	TGCAGTGCTCTGGGGCAGGGGAACACTGAAGCTTTCTTT	CSALGQGNTEAFF
TRBV20-1	NA	TRBJ2-5	many	TGCAGTGCAAGAACAGGGATTCGGGAGACCCAGTACTTC	CSARTGIRETQYF
TRBV4-1	TRBD1	TRBJ1-1	NA	TGCGCCAGCGGGGACAGGGCTCTAAACACTGAAGCTTTCTTT	CASGDRALNTEAFF
TRBV6-2/TRBV6-3	TRBD2	TRBJ2-5	many	TGTGCCAGCAGCCGGGGGTTCTTTGGAGCGGGGGGACAAGAGACCCAGTACTTC	CASSRGFFGAGGQETQYF
TRBV28	NA	TRBJ2-7	many	TGTGCCACCACTTCGGGCACGTGGGGCTACGAGCAGTACTTC	CATTSGTWGYEQYF
TRBV7-2	NA	TRBJ2-1	NA	TGTGCCAGCAGCCCCATCAGGGGTCAGAGCAATGAGCAGTTCTTC	CASSPIRGQSNEQFF
TRBV20-1	TRBD2	TRBJ2-7	many	TGCAGTGCCGCCGGGACTAGTGATTTCGAGCAGTACTTC	CSAAGTSDFEQYF
TRBV20-1	TRBD1	TRBJ2-7	NA	TGCAGTGCGTTAACCGGGACAGGGACCTACGAGCAGTACTTC	CSALTGTGTYEQYF
TRBV5-5	TRBD2	TRBJ2-1	many	TGTGCCAGCAGCGTAGCGGGGGGCCCTACGAGCTCCTACAATGAGCAGTTCTTC	CASSVAGGPTSSYNEQFF
TRBV7-2	NA	TRBJ2-5	NA	TGTGCCAGCAGCTTAGCGAGGCAGTTGCAAGAGACCCAGTACTTC	CASSLARQLQETQYF
TRBV18	NA	TRBJ1-5	NA	TGTGCCAGCTCACCAACGGCGAATCAGCCCCAGCATTTT	CASSPTANQPQHF
TRBV12-3/TRBV12-4	NA	TRBJ2-3	few	TGTGCCGGCAGTTTAAACAGGGCCACAGATACGCAGTATTTT	CAGSLNRATDTQYF
TRBV4-3	NA	TRBJ2-1	many	TGCGCCAGCAGCCAAGATCTAGTTGGCTCCTCCTACAATGAGCAGTTCTTC	CASSQDLVGSSYNEQFF
TRBV4-2	TRBD2	TRBJ2-1	many	TGTGCCAGCAGCCAAGATAGGGGCGGGGGGGCCTTAGTGAATGAGCAGTTCTTC	CASSQDRGGGALVNEQFF
TRBV12-3/TRBV12-4	TRBD1	TRBJ1-1	NA	TGTGCCAGCAGTTTCCGACTACGGGGACAGGGTGGCACTGAAGCTTTCTTT	CASSFRLRGQGGTEAFF
TRBV2	TRBD1	TRBJ1-4	many	TGTGCCAGCAATGTCCCGGGACAGGCTACTAATGAAAAACTGTTTTTT	CASNVPGQATNEKLFF
TRBV11-2	NA	TRBJ2-7	few	TGTGCCAGCAGCAGAACCCACAATGAGCAGTACTTC	CASSRTHNEQYF
TRBV24-1	TRBD1	TRBJ2-4	NA	TGTGCCACCAGTGAGGGTGAGGGGACAGGGAGTCCCAAAAACATTCAGTACTTC	CATSEGEGTGSPKNIQYF
TRBV9	TRBD1	TRBJ1-1	NA	TGTGCCAGCAGAGGAACAGGGGAGACCACTGAAGCTTTCTTT	CASRGTGETTEAFF
TRBV7-3	TRBD2	TRBJ2-3	many	TGTGCCAGCAGCTCGGGACTAGCGGGGGGCATACAGTATTTT	CASSSGLAGGIQYF
TRBV9	TRBD1	TRBJ1-2	many	TGTGCCAGCAGCGTAGCAGACAGGGGGATGAATGGCTACACCTTC	CASSVADRGMNGYTF
TRBV9	TRBD2	TRBJ2-7	many	TGTGCCAGCAGCGAGCGGGGGGGCAGGTACGAGCAGTACTTC	CASSERGGRYEQYF
TRBV29-1	NA	TRBJ2-5	NA	TGCAGCGTTGACCCCAAAGAGACCCAGTACTTC	CSVDPKETQYF
TRBV4-3	NA	TRBJ2-4	many	TGCGCCAGCAGCCAAGATCTCGGCTTAGCCAAAAACATTCAGTACTTC	CASSQDLGLAKNIQYF
TRBV2	TRBD1	TRBJ2-7	NA	TGTGCCAGCAGTTCCGGACAGGGCACCTACAATGAGCAGTACTTC	CASSSGQGTYNEQYF
TRBV7-2	NA	TRBJ2-5	many	TGTGCCAGCAGTTATCTGGGGGGGCGCGAGACCCAGTACTTC	CASSYLGGRETQYF